This TCR beta chain was found in a study of human T cells and chemical hapten exposure. Study summary: A patient group, mainly female, showed alopecia areata, totalis or universalis.

This clonotype was seen at least ten times. Its antigen remains unidentified. TCRdb recomputed calls from the RACE reads with MiXCR, one row per CDR3 protein. The sample has approximately 85,000 distinct CDR3 sequences, around 9.6% seen once. Study results and limitations: Controls had significantly fewer large CDR3 similarity clusters than were formed by expanded TCRs.

The CDR3 loop spans 14 amino acids. The germline V and J ends were trimmed by 6 bases and 1 base, with 12 bases remaining between them. Germline V gives CDR1 MNHNS, CDR2 SASEGT. Described time point: patch test 2, 6 weeks after DPC sensitization. Documented treatment: therapeutic diphenylcyclopropenone sensitization with weekly scalp DPC. Prior to each patch test being applied, blood was drawn. The rearrangement links TRBV6-1 to TRBJ1-1; D is possibly TRBD1 (6 bases). The receptor comes from a woman younger than 45 with alopecia areata. Some clones in this sample may be carry-over from other donors' samples. Sequenced material: whole blood, taken in connection with sensitization to the hapten diphenylcyclopropenone (DPC). The chain's CDR3 is CASSRGLGNTEAFF. The CDR3 DNA reads TGTGCCAGCAGCAGGGGATTGGGGAACACTGAAGCTTTCTTT.